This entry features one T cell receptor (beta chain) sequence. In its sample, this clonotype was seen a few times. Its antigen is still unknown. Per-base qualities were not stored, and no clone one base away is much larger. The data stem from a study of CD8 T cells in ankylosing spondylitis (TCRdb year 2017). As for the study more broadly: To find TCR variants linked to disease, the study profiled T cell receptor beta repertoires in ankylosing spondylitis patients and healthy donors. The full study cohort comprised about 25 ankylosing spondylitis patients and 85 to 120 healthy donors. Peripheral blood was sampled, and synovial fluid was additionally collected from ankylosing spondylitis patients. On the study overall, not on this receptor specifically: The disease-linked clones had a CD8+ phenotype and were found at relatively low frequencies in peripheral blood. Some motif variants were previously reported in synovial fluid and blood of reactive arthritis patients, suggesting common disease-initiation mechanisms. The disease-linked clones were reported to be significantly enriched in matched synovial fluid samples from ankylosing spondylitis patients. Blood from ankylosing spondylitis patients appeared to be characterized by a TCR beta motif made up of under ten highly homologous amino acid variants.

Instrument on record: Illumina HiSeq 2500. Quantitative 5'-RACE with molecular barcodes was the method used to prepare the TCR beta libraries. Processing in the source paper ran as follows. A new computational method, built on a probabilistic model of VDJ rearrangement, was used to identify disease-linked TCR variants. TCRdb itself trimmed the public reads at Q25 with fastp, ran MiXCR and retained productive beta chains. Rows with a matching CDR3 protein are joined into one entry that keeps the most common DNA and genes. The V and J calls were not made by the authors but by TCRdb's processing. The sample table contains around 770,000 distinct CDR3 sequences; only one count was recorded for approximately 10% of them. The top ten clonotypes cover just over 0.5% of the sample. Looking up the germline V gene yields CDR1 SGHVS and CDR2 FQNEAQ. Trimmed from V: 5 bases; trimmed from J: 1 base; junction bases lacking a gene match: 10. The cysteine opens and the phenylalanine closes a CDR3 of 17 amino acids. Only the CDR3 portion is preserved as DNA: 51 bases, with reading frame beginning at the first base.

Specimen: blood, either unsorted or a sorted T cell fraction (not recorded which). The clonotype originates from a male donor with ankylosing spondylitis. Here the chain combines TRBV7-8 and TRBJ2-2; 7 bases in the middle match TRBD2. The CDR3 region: CASSRPRGGGNTGELFF. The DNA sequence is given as TGTGCCAGCAGCCGACCCCGTGGCGGGGGGAACACCGGGGAGCTGTTTTTT.